Listed below are T cell receptor beta chains from one sample, sequenced in a study of T cells in Graves' hyperthyroidism and ophthalmopathy. TCRdb re-derived calls from the multiplex PCR reads in MiXCR, one entry per CDR3 protein. The table lists a few hundred thousand distinct CDR3 sequences, more than 13% of them singletons. What was sequenced was blood. The receptors derive from a woman in her twenties or thirties with Graves' hyperthyroidism. The CDR3 runs from the conserved cysteine through the conserved F or W. D genes are given only for firm matches. Where a row states a size, it is once, few, many or the class of an expanded clone; other rows omit it.

v_gene	len	abundance	d_gene	j_gene	CDR3aa	CDR3nt
TRBV10-3	15	many	.	TRBJ2-1	CAIRLDGSSYNEQFF	TGTGCCATCAGACTGGACGGGAGCTCCTACAATGAGCAGTTCTTC
TRBV29-1	15	.	.	TRBJ1-2	CSVEDRLAPVSGCTF	TGCAGCGTTGAAGATAGATTGGCCCCCGTTTCTGGCTGCACCTTC
TRBV20-1	14	many	.	TRBJ2-7	CSARGAGGSYEQYF	TGCAGTGCTAGAGGTGCCGGGGGCTCCTACGAGCAGTACTTC
TRBV7-9	15	many	TRBD2	TRBJ2-7	CASSIASGLANEQYF	TGTGCCAGCAGCATAGCCTCGGGACTAGCGAACGAGCAGTACTTC
TRBV9	15	.	.	TRBJ2-6	CASSVSQVRANVLTF	TGTGCCAGCAGCGTATCCCAGGTGCGGGCCAACGTCCTGACTTTC
TRBV7-3	15	many	.	TRBJ2-1	CASSLVPSSYNEQFF	TGTGCCAGCAGCTTAGTTCCGAGCTCCTACAATGAGCAGTTCTTC
TRBV5-1	14	.	.	TRBJ1-1	CASSSPGAVDEAFF	TGCGCCAGCAGCTCGCCGGGGGCGGTCGATGAAGCTTTCTTT
TRBV9	15	few	TRBD2	TRBJ2-1	CASSVTTSLYNEQFF	TGTGCCAGCAGCGTCACGACTAGCCTCTACAATGAGCAGTTCTTC
TRBV18	16	many	TRBD1	TRBJ1-3	CASSNGQVRGGNTIYF	TGTGCCAGCTCAAACGGACAGGTCCGAGGTGGAAACACCATATATTTT
TRBV29-1	11	many	.	TRBJ2-5	CSVDQGETQYF	TGCAGCGTTGATCAGGGAGAGACCCAGTACTTC
TRBV24-1	16	many	TRBD2	TRBJ2-7	CATSDLHRGGDYEQYF	TGTGCCACCAGTGATTTGCATCGGGGAGGGGACTACGAGCAGTACTTC
TRBV7-2	16	.	TRBD2	TRBJ2-2	CASSLAAAGVTGELFF	TGTGCCAGCAGCTTAGCCGCAGCGGGAGTAACCGGGGAGCTGTTTTTT
TRBV7-6	17	.	.	TRBJ1-1	CASSPRSLSDLNTEAFF	TGTGCCAGCAGCCCCCGGAGCTTGTCAGATTTGAACACTGAAGCTTTCTTT
TRBV6-1	15	.	.	TRBJ2-3	CASRNGGPSTDTQYF	TGTGCCAGCAGAAATGGAGGGCCTAGCACAGATACGCAGTATTTT
TRBV6-4	13	.	TRBD1	TRBJ1-2	CASSDTGGGGYTF	TGTGCCAGCAGTGACACAGGGGGAGGTGGCTACACCTTC
TRBV20-1	14	.	.	TRBJ2-1	CSAREGLRINEQFF	TGCAGTGCTAGAGAGGGACTGAGGATCAATGAGCAGTTCTTC
TRBV6-1	17	.	TRBD2	TRBJ2-1	CATLGTSGRKGYNEQFF	TGTGCCACCCTGGGGACTAGCGGGAGGAAAGGGTACAATGAGCAGTTCTTC
TRBV3-1	14	many	.	TRBJ2-2	CASSQGGATGELFF	TGTGCCAGCAGCCAAGGGGGGGCCACCGGGGAGCTGTTTTTT
TRBV5-1	16	.	.	TRBJ2-6	CASSPSSVSGANVLTF	TGCGCCAGCAGCCCGTCCAGTGTCTCTGGGGCCAACGTCCTGACTTTC
TRBV29-1	13	.	.	TRBJ2-7	CSVEGRNRYEQYF	TGCAGCGTTGAAGGGAGAAACAGATACGAGCAGTACTTC
TRBV7-3	14	many	TRBD2	TRBJ2-3	CASSFRDYTDTQYF	TGTGCCAGCAGCTTCCGGGACTACACAGATACGCAGTATTTT
TRBV5-1	16	.	.	TRBJ1-3	CASSRGGDTAGNTIYF	TGCGCCAGCAGCCGAGGGGGTGACACGGCTGGAAACACCATATATTTT
TRBV4-1	15	few	TRBD1	TRBJ2-7	CASSRTGGAEYEQYF	TGCGCCAGCAGCCGGACAGGGGGCGCTGAGTACGAGCAGTACTTC
TRBV27	19	few	TRBD1	TRBJ2-7	CASRGKKPGQWTLGYEQYF	TGTGCCAGCAGGGGTAAGAAACCGGGACAGTGGACCCTAGGCTACGAGCAGTACTTC
TRBV16	14	.	.	TRBJ2-2	CASSQLGTTGELFF	TGTGCCAGCAGCCAATTAGGGACCACCGGGGAGCTGTTTTTT
TRBV20-1	18	few	TRBD2	TRBJ2-2	CSARRVTSGSKFTGELFF	TGCAGTGCTCGCCGGGTGACTAGCGGGAGTAAATTTACCGGGGAGCTGTTTTTT
TRBV10-3	15	many	TRBD2	TRBJ2-3	CAISPSGRATDTQYF	TGTGCCATCAGTCCTAGCGGGAGAGCCACAGATACGCAGTATTTT
TRBV9	16	.	TRBD1	TRBJ2-5	CASSLLDRRVQETQYF	TGTGCCAGCAGCCTCCTGGACAGGCGAGTCCAAGAGACCCAGTACTTC
TRBV10-3	16	many	.	TRBJ2-2	CAISESLATNTGELFF	TGTGCCATCAGTGAGTCTCTAGCCACGAACACCGGGGAGCTGTTTTTT
TRBV20-1	14	.	.	TRBJ2-3	CSTDWGLGTDTQYF	TGCAGTACAGACTGGGGACTCGGCACAGATACGCAGTATTTT
TRBV29-1	12	.	.	TRBJ2-1	CSVVRAGNEQFF	TGCAGCGTTGTTCGGGCGGGCAATGAGCAGTTCTTC
TRBV2	15	many	TRBD1	TRBJ1-5	CASSPDRGGGQPQHF	TGTGCCAGCAGTCCCGACAGGGGTGGAGGACAGCCCCAGCATTTT
TRBV3-1	12	.	.	TRBJ2-1	CASSQESYEQFF	TGTGCCAGCAGCCAAGAGAGCTACGAGCAGTTCTTC
TRBV12-3/TRBV12-4	17	few	.	TRBJ1-3	CASSLSEASFSGNTIYF	TGTGCCAGCAGTTTATCGGAAGCCTCGTTCTCTGGAAACACCATATATTTT
TRBV9	16	few	TRBD2	TRBJ2-1	CASSPSSSLAGDEQFF	TGTGCCAGCAGCCCTTCGTCCTCACTAGCGGGAGATGAGCAGTTCTTC
TRBV11-2	15	.	.	TRBJ2-7	CASSLERGTTYEQYF	TGTGCCAGCAGCTTAGAGCGGGGAACGACCTACGAGCAGTACTTC
TRBV19	11	few	.	TRBJ2-7	CDLRAPYEQYF	TGCGACCTCCGGGCCCCCTACGAGCAGTACTTC
TRBV28	12	few	.	TRBJ1-1	CAGQNLWGEAFF	TGTGCCGGTCAGAACCTCTGGGGTGAAGCTTTCTTT
TRBV5-1	14	.	.	TRBJ2-7	CASSSRVGGYEQYF	TGCGCCAGCAGCTCTAGAGTAGGGGGCTACGAGCAGTACTTC
TRBV20-1	12	few	TRBD2	TRBJ2-1	CSARTSWDEQFF	TGCAGTGCTAGGACTAGCTGGGATGAGCAGTTCTTC
TRBV29-1	14	.	.	TRBJ2-2	CSVTRGTNTGELFF	TGCAGCGTGACGAGGGGAACGAATACCGGGGAGCTGTTTTTT
TRBV20-1	11	few	TRBD2	TRBJ2-5	CSVFLTSSSYF	TGCAGTGTATTCCTGACTAGCTCATCGTACTTC
TRBV28	14	many	.	TRBJ1-5	CASSLAGSSQPQHF	TGTGCCAGCAGTTTAGCAGGGTCTAGTCAGCCCCAGCATTTT
TRBV6-1	16	.	TRBD2	TRBJ2-3	CASSRLSGRAIDTQYF	TGTGCCAGCAGTAGATTAAGCGGGAGGGCCATAGATACGCAGTATTTT
TRBV7-9	15	.	TRBD2	TRBJ2-1	CASSTLAGGGETQFF	TGTGCCAGCAGCACACTAGCGGGAGGTGGAGAGACCCAGTTCTTC
TRBV27	15	.	TRBD1	TRBJ2-2	CASRSGTANTGELFF	TGTGCCAGCAGGTCGGGGACAGCGAACACCGGGGAGCTGTTTTTT
TRBV6-1	14	few	TRBD1	TRBJ1-2	CASTFGQGNYGYTF	TGTGCCAGCACTTTCGGACAGGGTAACTATGGCTACACCTTC
TRBV11-2	14	.	.	TRBJ1-1	CASSFNLGGTEAFF	TGTGCCAGCAGCTTCAACCTAGGGGGCACTGAAGCTTTCTTT
TRBV5-1	15	many	.	TRBJ2-1	CASSLGVGQSYEQFF	TGCGCCAGCAGCTTGGGGGTGGGGCAGAGCTATGAGCAGTTCTTC
TRBV20-1	17	few	.	TRBJ1-1	CSARDFHHQGVLTEAFF	TGCAGTGCTAGAGATTTTCACCACCAGGGAGTTCTCACTGAAGCTTTCTTT